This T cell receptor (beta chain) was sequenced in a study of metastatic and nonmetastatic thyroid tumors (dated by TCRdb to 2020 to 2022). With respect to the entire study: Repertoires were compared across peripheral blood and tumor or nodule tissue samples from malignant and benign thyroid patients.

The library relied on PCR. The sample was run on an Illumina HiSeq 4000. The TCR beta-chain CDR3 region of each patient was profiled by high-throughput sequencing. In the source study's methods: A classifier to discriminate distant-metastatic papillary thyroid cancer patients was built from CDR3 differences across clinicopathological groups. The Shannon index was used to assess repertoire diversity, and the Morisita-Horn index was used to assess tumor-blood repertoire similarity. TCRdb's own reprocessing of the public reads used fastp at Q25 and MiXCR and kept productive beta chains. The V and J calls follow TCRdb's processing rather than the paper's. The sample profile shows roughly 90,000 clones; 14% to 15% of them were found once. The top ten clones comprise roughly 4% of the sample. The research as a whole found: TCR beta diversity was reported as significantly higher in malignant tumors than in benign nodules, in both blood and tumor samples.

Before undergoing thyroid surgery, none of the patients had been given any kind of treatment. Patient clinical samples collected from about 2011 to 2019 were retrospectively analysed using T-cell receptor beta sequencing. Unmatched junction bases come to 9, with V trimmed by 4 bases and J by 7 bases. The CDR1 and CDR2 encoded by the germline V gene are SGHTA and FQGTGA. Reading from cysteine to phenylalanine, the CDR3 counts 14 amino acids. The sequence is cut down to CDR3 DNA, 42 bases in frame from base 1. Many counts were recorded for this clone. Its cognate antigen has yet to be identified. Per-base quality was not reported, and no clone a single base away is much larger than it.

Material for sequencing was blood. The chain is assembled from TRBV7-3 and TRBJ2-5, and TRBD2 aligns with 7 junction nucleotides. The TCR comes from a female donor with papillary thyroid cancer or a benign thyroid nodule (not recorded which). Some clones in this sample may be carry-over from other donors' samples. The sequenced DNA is TGTGCCAGCAGCTCCTGGGGGGGAGGAGGGACCCAGTACTTC. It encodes CASSSWGGGGTQYF.